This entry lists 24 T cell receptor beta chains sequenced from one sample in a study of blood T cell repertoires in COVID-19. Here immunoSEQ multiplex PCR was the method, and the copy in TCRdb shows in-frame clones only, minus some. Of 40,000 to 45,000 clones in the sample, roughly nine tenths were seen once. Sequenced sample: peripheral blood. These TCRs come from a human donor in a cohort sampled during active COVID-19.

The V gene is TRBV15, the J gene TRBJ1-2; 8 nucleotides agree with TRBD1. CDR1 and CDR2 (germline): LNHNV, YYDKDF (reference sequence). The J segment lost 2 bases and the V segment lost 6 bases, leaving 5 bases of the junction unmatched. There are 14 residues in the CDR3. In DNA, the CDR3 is TGTGCCACCAGAGCCGACAGGGGCAACTATGGCTACACCTTC. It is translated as CATRADRGNYGYTF. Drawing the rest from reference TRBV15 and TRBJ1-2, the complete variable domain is DAMVIQNPRYQVTQFGKPVTLSCSQTLNHNVMYWYQQKSSQAPKLLFHYYDKDFNNEADTPDNFQSRRPNTSFCFLDIRSPGLGDTAMYLCATRADRGNYGYTFGSGTRLTVV.

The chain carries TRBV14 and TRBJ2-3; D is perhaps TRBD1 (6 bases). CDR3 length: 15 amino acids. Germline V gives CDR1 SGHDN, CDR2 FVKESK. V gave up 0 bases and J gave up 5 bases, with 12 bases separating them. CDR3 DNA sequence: TGTGCCAGCAGCCAAGATGTGACAGGTCGAGATACGCAGTATTTT. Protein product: CASSQDVTGRDTQYF. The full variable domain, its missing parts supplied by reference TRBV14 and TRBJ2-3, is EAGVTQFPSHSVIEKGQTVTLRCDPISGHDNLYWYRRVMGKEIKFLLHFVKESKQDESGMPNNRFLAERTGGTYSTLKVQPAELEDSGVYFCASSQDVTGRDTQYFGPGTRLTVL.

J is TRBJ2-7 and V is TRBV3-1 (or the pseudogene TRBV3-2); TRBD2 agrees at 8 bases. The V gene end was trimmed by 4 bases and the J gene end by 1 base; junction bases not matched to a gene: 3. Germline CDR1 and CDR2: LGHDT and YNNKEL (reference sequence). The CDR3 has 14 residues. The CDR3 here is CASSRGGGSYEQYF. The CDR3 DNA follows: TGTGCCAGCAGCCGGGGCGGGGGGTCCTACGAGCAGTACTTC.

Written as DNA, the CDR3 is TGTGCCAGCAGTTACCTAGCGGGAGGGAGATACGAGCAGTACTTC. It codes for CASSYLAGGRYEQYF. V usage is TRBV27 and J usage is TRBJ2-7; 12 bases align to TRBD2. This CDR3 region has 15 residues. V gave up 4 bases and J gave up 4 bases; unmatched junction bases: 5. CDR1 is MNHEY, CDR2 SMNVEV, per germline (reference sequence).

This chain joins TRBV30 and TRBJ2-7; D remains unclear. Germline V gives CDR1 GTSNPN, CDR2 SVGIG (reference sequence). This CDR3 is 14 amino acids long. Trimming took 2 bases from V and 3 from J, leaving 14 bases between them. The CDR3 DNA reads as TGTGCCTGGAGTTCAGGTCAGGTTATCTACGAGCAGTACTTC. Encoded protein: CAWSSGQVIYEQYF.

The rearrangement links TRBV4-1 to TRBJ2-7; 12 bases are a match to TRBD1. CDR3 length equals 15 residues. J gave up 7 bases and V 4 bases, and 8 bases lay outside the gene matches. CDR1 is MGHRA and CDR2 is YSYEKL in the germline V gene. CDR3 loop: CASSPSGQGAEEQYF. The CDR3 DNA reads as TGCGCCAGCAGCCCCTCGGGACAGGGGGCGGAAGAGCAGTACTTC.

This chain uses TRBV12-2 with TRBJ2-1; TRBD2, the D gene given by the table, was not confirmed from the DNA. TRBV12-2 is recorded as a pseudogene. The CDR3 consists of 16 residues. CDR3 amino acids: CASRLALRGSYNEQFF. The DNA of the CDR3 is TGTGCAAGTCGCTTAGCGCTTCGGGGATCCTACAATGAGCAGTTCTTC.

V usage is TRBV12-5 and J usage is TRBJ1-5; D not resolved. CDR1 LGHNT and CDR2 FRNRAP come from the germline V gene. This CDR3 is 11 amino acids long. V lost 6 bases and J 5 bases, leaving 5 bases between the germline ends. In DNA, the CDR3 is TGTGCTAGTGGCCCCGATCAGCCCCAGCATTTT. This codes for CASGPDQPQHF.

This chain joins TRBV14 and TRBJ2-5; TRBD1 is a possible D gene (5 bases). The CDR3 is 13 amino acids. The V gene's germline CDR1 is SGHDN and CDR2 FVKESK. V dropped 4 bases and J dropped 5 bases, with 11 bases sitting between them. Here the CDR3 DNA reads TGTGCCAGCAGCCTCAGGGTCAGGGAGACCCAGTACTTC. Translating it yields CASSLRVRETQYF.

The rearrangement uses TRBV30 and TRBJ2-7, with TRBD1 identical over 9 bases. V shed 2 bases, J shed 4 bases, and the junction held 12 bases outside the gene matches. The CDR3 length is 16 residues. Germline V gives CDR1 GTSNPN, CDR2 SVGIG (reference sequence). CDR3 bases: TGTGCCTGGAGTCGTAAAGTAGGACAGGGGTGGTACGAGCAGTACTTC. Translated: CAWSRKVGQGWYEQYF.

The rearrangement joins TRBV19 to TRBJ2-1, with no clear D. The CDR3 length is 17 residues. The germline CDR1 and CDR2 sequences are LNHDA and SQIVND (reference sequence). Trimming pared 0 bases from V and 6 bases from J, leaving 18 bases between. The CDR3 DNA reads TGTGCCAGTAGTATAGAGGCCCTCTTACCCAGAGGCAATGAGCAGTTCTTC. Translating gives CASSIEALLPRGNEQFF. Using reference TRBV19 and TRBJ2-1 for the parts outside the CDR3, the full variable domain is DGGITQSPKYLFRKEGQNVTLSCEQNLNHDAMYWYRQDPGQGLRLIYYSQIVNDFQKGDIAEGYSVSREKKESFPLTVTSAQKNPTAFYLCASSIEALLPRGNEQFFGPGTRLTVL.

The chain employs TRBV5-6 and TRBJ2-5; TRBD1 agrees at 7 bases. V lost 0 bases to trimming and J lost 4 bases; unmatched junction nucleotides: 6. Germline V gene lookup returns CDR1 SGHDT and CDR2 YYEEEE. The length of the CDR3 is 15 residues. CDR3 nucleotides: TGTGCCAGCAGCTTGGCATCAGGGGGTCTAGAGACCCAGTACTTC. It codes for CASSLASGGLETQYF.

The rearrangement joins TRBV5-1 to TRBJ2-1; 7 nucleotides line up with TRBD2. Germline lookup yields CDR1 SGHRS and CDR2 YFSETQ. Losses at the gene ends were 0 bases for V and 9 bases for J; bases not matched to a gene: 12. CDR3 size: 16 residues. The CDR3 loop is CASSLGLTGGTGEQFF. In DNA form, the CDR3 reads TGCGCCAGCAGCTTGGGCCTAACGGGAGGTACCGGTGAGCAGTTCTTC. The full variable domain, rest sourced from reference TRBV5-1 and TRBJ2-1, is KAGVTQTPRYLIKTRGQQVTLSCSPISGHRSVSWYQQTPGQGLQFLFEYFSETQRNKGNFPGRFSGRQFSNSRSEMNVSTLELGDSALYLCASSLGLTGGTGEQFFGPGTRLTVL.

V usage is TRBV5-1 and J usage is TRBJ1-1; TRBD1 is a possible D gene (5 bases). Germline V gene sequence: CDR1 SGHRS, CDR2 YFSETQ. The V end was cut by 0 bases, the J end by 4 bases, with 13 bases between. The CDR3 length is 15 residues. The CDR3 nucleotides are TGCGCCAGCAGCTTGGATGTCAGGGCAACCACTGAAGCTTTCTTT. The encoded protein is CASSLDVRATTEAFF.

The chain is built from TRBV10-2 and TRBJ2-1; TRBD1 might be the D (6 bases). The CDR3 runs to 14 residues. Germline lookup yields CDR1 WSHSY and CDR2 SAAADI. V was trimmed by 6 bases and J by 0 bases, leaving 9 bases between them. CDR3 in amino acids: CASRTGSSYNEQFF. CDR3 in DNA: TGCGCCAGCAGGACAGGCAGCTCCTACAATGAGCAGTTCTTC.

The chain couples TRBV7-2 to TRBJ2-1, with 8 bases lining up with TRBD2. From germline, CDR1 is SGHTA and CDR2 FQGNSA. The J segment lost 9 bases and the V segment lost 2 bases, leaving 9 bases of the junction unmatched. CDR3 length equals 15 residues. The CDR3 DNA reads TGTGCCAGCAGCTTACAGCGGGAGAGACGGGGTGAGCAGTTCTTC. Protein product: CASSLQRERRGEQFF.

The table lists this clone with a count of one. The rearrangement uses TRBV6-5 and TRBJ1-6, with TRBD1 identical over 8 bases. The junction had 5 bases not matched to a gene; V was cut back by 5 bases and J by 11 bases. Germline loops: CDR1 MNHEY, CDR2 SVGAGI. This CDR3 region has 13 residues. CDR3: CASSQDRATPLHF. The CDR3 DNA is TGTGCCAGCAGTCAGGACAGGGCAACACCCCTCCACTTT.

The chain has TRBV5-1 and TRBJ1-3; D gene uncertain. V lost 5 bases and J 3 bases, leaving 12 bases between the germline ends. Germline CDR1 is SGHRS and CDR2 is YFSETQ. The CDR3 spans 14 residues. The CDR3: CASRAAWNGNTIYF. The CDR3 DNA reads TGCGCCAGCAGAGCGGCGTGGAATGGAAACACCATATATTTT.

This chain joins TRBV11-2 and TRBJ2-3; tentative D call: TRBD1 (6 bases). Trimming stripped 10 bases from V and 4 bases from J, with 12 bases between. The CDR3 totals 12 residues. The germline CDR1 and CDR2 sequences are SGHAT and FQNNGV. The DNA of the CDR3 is TGTGCCATCCGTGAGGGGGCAGATACGCAGTATTTT. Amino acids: CAIREGADTQYF.

The CDR3 region is CASSLAPSSELAGGQQFGELFF. In DNA form, the CDR3 reads TGTGCCAGCAGCTTAGCCCCCAGTTCGGAACTAGCGGGGGGGCAACAGTTCGGGGAGCTGTTTTTT. This chain joins TRBV7-6 and TRBJ2-2; 13 bases align to TRBD2. This CDR3 has 22 residues. Trimming removed 0 bases from V and 7 bases from J; junction bases left unmatched: 20. Germline CDR1 SGHVS, CDR2 FNYEAQ.

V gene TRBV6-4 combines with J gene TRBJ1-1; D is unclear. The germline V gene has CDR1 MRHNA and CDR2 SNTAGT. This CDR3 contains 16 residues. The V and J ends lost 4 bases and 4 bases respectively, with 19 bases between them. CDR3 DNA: TGTGCCAGCAGTGGGGGAGGATGGGGATCGAGCACTGAAGCTTTCTTT. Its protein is CASSGGGWGSSTEAFF.

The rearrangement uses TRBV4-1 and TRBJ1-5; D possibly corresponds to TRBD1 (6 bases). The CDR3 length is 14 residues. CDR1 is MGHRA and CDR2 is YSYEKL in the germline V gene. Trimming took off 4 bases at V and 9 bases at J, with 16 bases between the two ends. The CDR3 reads CASSPGRGFRPQHF. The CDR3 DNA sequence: TGCGCCAGCAGCCCCGGGAGGGGGTTTAGGCCCCAGCATTTT.

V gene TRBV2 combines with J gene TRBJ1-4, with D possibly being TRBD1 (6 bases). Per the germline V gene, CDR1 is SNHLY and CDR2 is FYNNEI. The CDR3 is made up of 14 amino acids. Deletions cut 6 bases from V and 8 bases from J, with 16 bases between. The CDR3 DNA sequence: TGTGCCAGCAGCGGATTACAGGGTGGAGAAAAACTGTTTTTT. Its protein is CASSGLQGGEKLFF.

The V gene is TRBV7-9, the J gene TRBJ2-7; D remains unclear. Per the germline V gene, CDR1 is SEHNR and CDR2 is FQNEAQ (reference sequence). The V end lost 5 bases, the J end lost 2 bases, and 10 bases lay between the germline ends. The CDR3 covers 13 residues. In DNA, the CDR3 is TGTGCCAGCAGCACCGGCGGAACCTACGAGCAGTACTTC. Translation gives CASSTGGTYEQYF.